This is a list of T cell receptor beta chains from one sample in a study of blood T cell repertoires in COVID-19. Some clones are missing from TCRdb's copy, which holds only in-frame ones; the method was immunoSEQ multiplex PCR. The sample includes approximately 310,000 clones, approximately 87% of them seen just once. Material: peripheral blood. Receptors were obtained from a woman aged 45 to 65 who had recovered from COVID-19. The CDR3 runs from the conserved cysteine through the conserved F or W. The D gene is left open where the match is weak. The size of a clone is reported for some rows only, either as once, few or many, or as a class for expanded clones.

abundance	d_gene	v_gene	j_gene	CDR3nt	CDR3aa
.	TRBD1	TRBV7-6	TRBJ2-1	TGTGCCAGCAGCGGACACAGGGGGTACTACAATGAGCAGTTCTTC	CASSGHRGYYNEQFF
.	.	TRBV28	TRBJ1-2	TGTGCCAGCAGTGAAGCCTATGGCTACACCTTC	CASSEAYGYTF
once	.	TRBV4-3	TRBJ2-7	TGCGCCAGCAGCCAAGATCCGGGAGCGACCTACGAGCAGTACTTC	CASSQDPGATYEQYF
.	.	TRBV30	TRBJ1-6	TGTGCCTGGAGTGCCGTCGGAAGAGGGTCACCCCTCCACTTT	CAWSAVGRGSPLHF
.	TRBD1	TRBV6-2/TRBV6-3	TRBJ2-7	TGTGCCAGCAGTTCCCAGGGGGCACTATCCTACGAGCAGTACTTC	CASSSQGALSYEQYF
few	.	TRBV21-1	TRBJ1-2	TGTGCCAGCAGCAAACCCCCCCGGGCAGGGATGAACTATGGCTACACCTTC	CASSKPPRAGMNYGYTF
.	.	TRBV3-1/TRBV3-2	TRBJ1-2	TGTGCCAGCAGCCAAGTCACCAGGGGCCATGGCTACACCTTC	CASSQVTRGHGYTF
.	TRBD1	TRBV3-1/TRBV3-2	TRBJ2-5	TGTGCCAGCAGCCAAGCCCAGACAGGGGGGGAGACCCAGTACTTC	CASSQAQTGGETQYF
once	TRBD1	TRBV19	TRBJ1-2	TGTGCCAGTAGTGTGGGACAGAGATCGTCGGGCTACACCTTC	CASSVGQRSSGYTF
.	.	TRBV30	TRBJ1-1	TGTGCCTGGAGTGTAGGAGCGAACACTGAAGCTTTCTTT	CAWSVGANTEAFF
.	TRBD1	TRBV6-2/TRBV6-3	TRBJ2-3	TGTGCCAGCAGTTCCGCGGGGACAGGGGGCGCAGATACGCAGTATTTT	CASSSAGTGGADTQYF
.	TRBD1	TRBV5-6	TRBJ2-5	TGTGCCAGCAGCCCCGTTGGGGACAGGGGATGGGAGACCCAGTACTTC	CASSPVGDRGWETQYF
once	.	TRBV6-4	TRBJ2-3	TGTGCCAGCAGCACTGAAAGTGGAGATACGCAGTATTTT	CASSTESGDTQYF
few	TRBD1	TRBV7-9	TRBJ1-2	TGTGCCAGCAGCCCGGACAGGGAAGGGAATGGCTACACCTTC	CASSPDREGNGYTF
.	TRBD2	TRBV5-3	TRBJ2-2	TGTGCCAGAAGCCTGGGACTAGCGGGAGGAGAAACCGGGGAGCTGTTTTTT	CARSLGLAGGETGELFF
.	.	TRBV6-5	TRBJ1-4	TGTGCCAGCAGCATCACTCGTCCAACTAATGAAAAACTGTTTTTT	CASSITRPTNEKLFF
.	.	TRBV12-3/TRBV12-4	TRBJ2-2	TGTGCCACCGGCAGGGGCACCGGGGAGCTGTTTTTT	CATGRGTGELFF
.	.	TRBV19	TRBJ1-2	TGTGCCAGTAGTATAGATAACGAGGGCTTAGATGGCTACACCTTC	CASSIDNEGLDGYTF
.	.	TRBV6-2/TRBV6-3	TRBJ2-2	TGTGCCAGCAGTTACTCTCTTCCCGACACCGGGGAGCTGTTTTTT	CASSYSLPDTGELFF
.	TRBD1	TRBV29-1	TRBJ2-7	TGCAGCGTTGTGAAAGGGACAGCGTTTGGGGAGCAGTACTTC	CSVVKGTAFGEQYF
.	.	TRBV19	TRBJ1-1	TGTGCCAGTAGTAGGTCGGGTCTTAACACTGAAGCTTTCTTT	CASSRSGLNTEAFF
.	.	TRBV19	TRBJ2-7	TGTGCCAGTAGTCCGACAGGAGCCTCCTACGAGCAGTACTTC	CASSPTGASYEQYF
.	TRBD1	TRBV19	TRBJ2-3	TGTGCCAGTAGTTCCCGGGGCCAGGGGGCCTCGTATTTT	CASSSRGQGASYF
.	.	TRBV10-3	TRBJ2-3	TGTGCCATCAGGAGGGACATACAAAGCACAGATACGCAGTATTTT	CAIRRDIQSTDTQYF
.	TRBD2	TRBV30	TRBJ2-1	TGTGCCTGGAGGGGACTAGCGGCTTACAATGAGCAGTTCTTC	CAWRGLAAYNEQFF
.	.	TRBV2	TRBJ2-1	TGTGCCAGCAGTCTAGACAGGGGCGCGACTAGCGGAGCCTACAATGAGCAGTTCTTC	CASSLDRGATSGAYNEQFF
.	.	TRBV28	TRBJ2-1	TGTGCCAGCAGTTTCCCCTTCCCAAGGGGCTCCTACAATGAGCAGTTCTTC	CASSFPFPRGSYNEQFF
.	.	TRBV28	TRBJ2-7	TGTGCCACGGAGAGCGAAACCTACGAGCAGTACTTC	CATESETYEQYF
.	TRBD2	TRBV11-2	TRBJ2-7	TGTGCCAGCAGCTTAGACAGCGGGACCCCCTACGAGCAGTACTTC	CASSLDSGTPYEQYF
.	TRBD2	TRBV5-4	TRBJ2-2	TGTGCCAGCAGCTCCCCGAGTAGCGGGAGTGTCACCGGGGAGCTGTTTTTT	CASSSPSSGSVTGELFF
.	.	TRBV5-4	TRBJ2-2	TGTGCCAGCAGCCGGGCTGGACAGAACAAGAACACCGGGGAGCTGTTTTTT	CASSRAGQNKNTGELFF
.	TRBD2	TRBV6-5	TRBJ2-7	TGTGCCAGCAAGATAGGACTAGCGGTCTCCTACGAGCAGTACTTC	CASKIGLAVSYEQYF
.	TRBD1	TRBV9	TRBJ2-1	TGTGCCAGCAGCGCGACCCCCGAACAGGGGAATGAGCAGTTCTTC	CASSATPEQGNEQFF
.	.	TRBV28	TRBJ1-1	TGTGCCAGCAGTTTCGAGGAGACGTTCCCCGACTACACTGAAGCTTTCTTT	CASSFEETFPDYTEAFF
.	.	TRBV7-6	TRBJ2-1	TGTGCCAGCAGCATCTCATTAGCGGTTAGCTCCTACAATGAGCAGTTCTTC	CASSISLAVSSYNEQFF
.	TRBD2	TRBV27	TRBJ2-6	TGTGCCAGCAGTAAAGGTATAGCGCTGGGGGGGACCAACGTCCTGACTTTC	CASSKGIALGGTNVLTF
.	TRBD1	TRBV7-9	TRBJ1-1	TGTGCCAGCAGCTTGACCGGGACAGGGTCTGAAGCTTTCTTT	CASSLTGTGSEAFF
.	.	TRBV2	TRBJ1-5	TGTGCCAGCAGACTCGACAGGACGGGCAATCAGCCCCAGCATTTT	CASRLDRTGNQPQHF
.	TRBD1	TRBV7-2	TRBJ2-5	TGTGCCAGCAGCTTTGGGACAGGGGCGACGGAGACCCAGTACTTC	CASSFGTGATETQYF
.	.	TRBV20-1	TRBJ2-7	TGCAGTGCTAGCAGGGGCTACGAGCAGTACTTC	CSASRGYEQYF
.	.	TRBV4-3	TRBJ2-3	TGCGCCAGCAGCAAATACACCCCTAGCGGCACAGATACGCAGTATTTT	CASSKYTPSGTDTQYF
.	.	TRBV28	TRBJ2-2	TGTGCCAGCAGTTTGTCAGGGGCGGTAGAGTCCGGGGAGCTGTTTTTT	CASSLSGAVESGELFF
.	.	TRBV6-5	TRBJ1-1	TGTGCCAGCAGTTCCACCCTTACAGCGAACACTGAAGCTTTCTTT	CASSSTLTANTEAFF
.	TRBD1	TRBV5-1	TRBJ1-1	TGCGCCAGCAGCTTGGAGGGGGCGAGCGATGTAGAAGCTTTCTTT	CASSLEGASDVEAFF
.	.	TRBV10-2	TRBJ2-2	TGCGCCAGCAGTGATGGGGGCGCGAACACCGGGGAGCTGTTTTTT	CASSDGGANTGELFF
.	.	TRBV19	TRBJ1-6	TGTGCCAGTAGTTCCGGACAGCGTATCAGCTCCTATAATTCACCCCTCCACTTT	CASSSGQRISSYNSPLHF
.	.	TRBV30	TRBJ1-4	TGTGCCTGGAGTGTAACGGGACTGGTTAATGAAAAACTGTTTTTT	CAWSVTGLVNEKLFF
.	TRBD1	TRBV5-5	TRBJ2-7	TGTGCCAGCAGCTCGGGTGGACAGGGGGCGTTCTTCTCCTACGAGCAGTACTTC	CASSSGGQGAFFSYEQYF
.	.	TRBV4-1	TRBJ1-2	TGCGCCAGCAGCCAAGGGGCGGGCGGGGGTAACTATGGCTACACCTTC	CASSQGAGGGNYGYTF
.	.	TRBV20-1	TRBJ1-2	TGCAGTGCTAGTAGCGACAGCAGGAACTATGGCTACACCTTC	CSASSDSRNYGYTF
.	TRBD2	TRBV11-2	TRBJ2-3	TGTGCCAGCAGCCCGTGGGTGAGCGGGGGGGCGGATACGCAGTATTTT	CASSPWVSGGADTQYF